A few counts support the clone carrying this TCR beta chain. Its antigen is not known. Assay: immunoSEQ multiplex PCR; the TCRdb copy retains only in-frame clones and omits some. The data show more than 1 million clones, 78% seen once. The data are from a study of shared clonotypes between healthy human individuals. Study observations and caveats: Enrolling few donors narrowed the genetic and exposure-history diversity that was represented. Rarefaction analysis demonstrated incomplete sorted-subset sequencing notwithstanding large depth.

Only Caucasian adults living in Nashville, Tennessee made up the donor group. CDR1 and CDR2 from the germline V gene are SGHKS and YYEKEE (reference sequence). The ends were cut back, 2 bases at V and 2 bases at J, with 13 bases in the middle. There are 15 residues in the CDR3. Sequencing was done on a sample of memory CD4+ T cells from PBMCs. The subset denotes: CD45RA-negative fraction. The sequence was collected from a man aged 18 to 29 in good health. Some clones in this sample may be carry-over from other donors' samples. The rearrangement joins TRBV5-5 to TRBJ1-2; a possible D gene is TRBD1 (5 bases). CDR3 DNA sequence: TGTGCCAGCAGCTTATACCGGGACGGGAACTATGGCTACACCTTC. Residues: CASSLYRDGNYGYTF.